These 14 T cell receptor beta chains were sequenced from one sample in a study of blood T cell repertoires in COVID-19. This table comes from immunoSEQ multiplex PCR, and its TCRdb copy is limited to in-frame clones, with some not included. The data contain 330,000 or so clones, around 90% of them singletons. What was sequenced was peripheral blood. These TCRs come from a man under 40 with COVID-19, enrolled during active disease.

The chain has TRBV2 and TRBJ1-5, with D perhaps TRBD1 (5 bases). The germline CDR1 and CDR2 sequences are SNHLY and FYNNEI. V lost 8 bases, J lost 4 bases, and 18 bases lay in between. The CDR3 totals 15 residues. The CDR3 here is CASGKVTRDNQPQHF. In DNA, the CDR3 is TGTGCCAGCGGAAAGGTGACCAGGGATAATCAGCCCCAGCATTTT.

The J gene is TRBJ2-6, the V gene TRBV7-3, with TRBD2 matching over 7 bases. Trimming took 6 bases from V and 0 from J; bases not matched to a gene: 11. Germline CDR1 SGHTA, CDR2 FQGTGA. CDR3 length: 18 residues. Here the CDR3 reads CASSPTGGRASGANVLTF. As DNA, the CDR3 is TGTGCCAGCAGTCCAACGGGGGGTCGAGCCTCTGGGGCCAACGTCCTGACTTTC. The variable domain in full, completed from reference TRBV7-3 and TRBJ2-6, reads GAGVSQTPSNKVTEKGKYVELRCDPISGHTALYWYRQSLGQGPEFLIYFQGTGAADDSGLPNDRFFAVRPEGSVSTLKIQRTERGDSAVYLCASSPTGGRASGANVLTFGAGSRLTVL.

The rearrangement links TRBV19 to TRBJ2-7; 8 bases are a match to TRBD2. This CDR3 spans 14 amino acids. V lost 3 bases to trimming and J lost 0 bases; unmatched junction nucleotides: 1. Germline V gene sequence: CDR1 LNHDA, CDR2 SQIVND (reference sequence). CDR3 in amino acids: CASSISGASYEQYF. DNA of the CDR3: TGTGCCAGTAGTATTAGCGGGGCCTCCTACGAGCAGTACTTC.

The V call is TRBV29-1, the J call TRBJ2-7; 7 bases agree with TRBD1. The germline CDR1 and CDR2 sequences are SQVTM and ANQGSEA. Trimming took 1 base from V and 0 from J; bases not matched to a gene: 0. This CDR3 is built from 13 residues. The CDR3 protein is CSVEGDSSYEQYF. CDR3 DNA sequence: TGCAGCGTTGAAGGGGACAGCTCCTACGAGCAGTACTTC.

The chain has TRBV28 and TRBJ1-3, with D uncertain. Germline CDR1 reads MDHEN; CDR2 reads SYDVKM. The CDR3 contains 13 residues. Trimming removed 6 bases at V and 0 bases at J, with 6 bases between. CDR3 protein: CASSVLSGNTIYF. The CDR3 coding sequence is TGTGCCAGCAGCGTTCTCTCTGGAAACACCATATATTTT.

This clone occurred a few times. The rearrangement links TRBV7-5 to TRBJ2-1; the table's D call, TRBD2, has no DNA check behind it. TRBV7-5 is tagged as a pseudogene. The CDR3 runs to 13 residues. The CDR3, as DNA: TGTGCCAGAAGCCTGGTGCGGGGCAATGAGCAGTTCTTC. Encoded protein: CARSLVRGNEQFF.

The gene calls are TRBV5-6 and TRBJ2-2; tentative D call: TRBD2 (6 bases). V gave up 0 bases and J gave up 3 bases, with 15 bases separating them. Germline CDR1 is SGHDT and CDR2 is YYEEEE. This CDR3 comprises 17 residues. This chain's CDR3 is CASSLENRGFYTGELFF. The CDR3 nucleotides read TGTGCCAGCAGCTTGGAGAATCGGGGGTTTTACACCGGGGAGCTGTTTTTT.

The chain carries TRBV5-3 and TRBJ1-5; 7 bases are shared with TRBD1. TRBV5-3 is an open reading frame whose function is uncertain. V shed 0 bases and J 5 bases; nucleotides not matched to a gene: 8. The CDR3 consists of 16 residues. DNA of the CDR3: TGTGCCAGAAGCTTGGAGCAGGGGGTAAGGGATCAGCCCCAGCATTTT. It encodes CARSLEQGVRDQPQHF.

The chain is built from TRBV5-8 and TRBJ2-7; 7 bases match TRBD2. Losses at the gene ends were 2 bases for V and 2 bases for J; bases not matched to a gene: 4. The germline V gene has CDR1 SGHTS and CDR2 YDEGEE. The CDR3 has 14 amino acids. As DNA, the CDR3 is TGTGCCAGCAGCTTCCAGCGGGGTCCCTACGAGCAGTACTTC. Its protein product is CASSFQRGPYEQYF.

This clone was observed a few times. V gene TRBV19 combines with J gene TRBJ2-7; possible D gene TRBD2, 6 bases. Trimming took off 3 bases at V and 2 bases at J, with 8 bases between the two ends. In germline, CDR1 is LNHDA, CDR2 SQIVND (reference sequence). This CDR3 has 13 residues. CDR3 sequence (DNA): TGTGCCAGTAGTATCGGGGGAGCCTACGAGCAGTACTTC. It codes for CASSIGGAYEQYF.

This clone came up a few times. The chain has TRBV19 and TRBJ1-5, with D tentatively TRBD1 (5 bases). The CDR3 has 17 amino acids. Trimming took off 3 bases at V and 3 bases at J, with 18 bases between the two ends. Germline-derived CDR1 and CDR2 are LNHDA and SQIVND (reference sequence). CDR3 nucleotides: TGTGCCAGTAGTATTCCGGTGAGCTCAGGGTACAATCAGCCCCAGCATTTT. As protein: CASSIPVSSGYNQPQHF.

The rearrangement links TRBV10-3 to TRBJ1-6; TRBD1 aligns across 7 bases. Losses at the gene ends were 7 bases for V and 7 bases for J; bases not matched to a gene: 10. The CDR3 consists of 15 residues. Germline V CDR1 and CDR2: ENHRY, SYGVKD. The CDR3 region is CAINGDSSRNSPLHF. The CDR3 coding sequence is TGTGCCATCAACGGGGACAGCTCGCGGAATTCACCCCTCCACTTT.

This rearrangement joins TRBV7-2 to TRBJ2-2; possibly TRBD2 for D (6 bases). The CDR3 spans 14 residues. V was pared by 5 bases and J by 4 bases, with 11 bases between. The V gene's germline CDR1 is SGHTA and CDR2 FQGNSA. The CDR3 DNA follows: TGTGCCAGCAGCCGGGACTTGGGCACCGGGGAGCTGTTTTTT. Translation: CASSRDLGTGELFF.

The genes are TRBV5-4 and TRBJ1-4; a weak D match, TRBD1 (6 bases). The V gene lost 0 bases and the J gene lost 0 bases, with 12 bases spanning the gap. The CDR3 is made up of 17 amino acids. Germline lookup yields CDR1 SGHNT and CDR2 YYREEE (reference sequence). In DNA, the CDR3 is TGTGCCAGCAGCTTGGCGGGCAGGGGTCCAACTAATGAAAAACTGTTTTTT. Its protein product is CASSLAGRGPTNEKLFF.